This passage covers 10 T cell receptor beta chains from one sample sequenced in a study of blood T cell repertoires in COVID-19. TCRdb keeps only in-frame clones here, not all; method: immunoSEQ multiplex PCR. This table holds 250,000 to 300,000 clones, 81% found once. Sequences were obtained from peripheral blood. The receptors stem from an older woman with active or convalescent COVID-19.

CDR3 sequence (DNA): TGTGCCAGCAGCTTGGCCGGGGAGGTCCACGAGCAGTACTTC. It encodes CASSLAGEVHEQYF. The chain is built from TRBV5-6 and TRBJ2-7; tentative D call: TRBD2 (6 bases). Trimming pared 0 bases from V and 5 bases from J, leaving 12 bases between. CDR3 length: 14 residues. Per germline, CDR1 SGHDT and CDR2 YYEEEE.

This clone was seen a single time. The gene calls are TRBV6-5 and TRBJ2-1; 11 bases fit TRBD2. CDR1 and CDR2 from the germline V gene are MNHEY and SVGAGI. V gave up 5 bases and J gave up 9 bases; unmatched junction bases: 6. CDR3 size: 14 residues. This CDR3 is CASSISGGAGEQFF. The CDR3 DNA is TGTGCCAGCAGTATTAGCGGGGGGGCGGGTGAGCAGTTCTTC.

The chain recombines TRBV30 with TRBJ2-7, with D possibly TRBD1 on 8 matching bases. The CDR3 totals 14 residues. Germline CDR1 and CDR2: GTSNPN and SVGIG (reference sequence). The V and J ends lost 5 bases and 3 bases respectively, with 17 bases between them. The CDR3 sequence: CAWSGGQVNYEQYF. CDR3 nucleotides: TGTGCCTGGTCGGGGGGACAGGTCAACTACGAGCAGTACTTC.

The chain couples TRBV18 to TRBJ2-1; D may be TRBD1 (6 bases). The CDR3 is 16 residues long. In germline, CDR1 is KGHSH, CDR2 LQKENI. V lost 1 base and J lost 0, with 10 bases in between. Here the CDR3 DNA reads TGTGCCAGCTCACCACAGACAGGAAGCTCCTACAATGAGCAGTTCTTC. Its translation: CASSPQTGSSYNEQFF.

The chain is built from TRBV19 and TRBJ1-1; D gene unclear. This CDR3 contains 13 residues. V lost 5 bases to trimming and J lost 4 bases, with 11 bases between them. CDR1 LNHDA and CDR2 SQIVND come from the germline V gene (reference sequence). As DNA, the CDR3 is TGTGCCAGTAGTTCGACACGTCTCACTGAAGCTTTCTTT. It translates to CASSSTRLTEAFF.

The chain is built from TRBV11-3 and TRBJ2-7; 7 bases fit TRBD1. Per germline, CDR1 SGHNT and CDR2 YENEEA. Trimming at V came to 5 bases and at J to 3 bases, leaving 7 bases not matched to a gene. The CDR3 is made up of 14 amino acids. CDR3 DNA: TGTGCCAGCAGCATGGGACAGCAGGGCTACGAGCAGTACTTC. Its protein product is CASSMGQQGYEQYF. Full variable domain (remainder filled in from reference TRBV11-3 and TRBJ2-7): EAGVVQSPRYKIIEKKQPVAFWCNPISGHNTLYWYLQNLGQGPELLIRYENEEAVDDSQLPKDRFSAERLKGVDSTLKIQPAELGDSAVYLCASSMGQQGYEQYFGPGTRLTVT.

The chain is built from TRBV19 and TRBJ2-7; TRBD2 matches at 8 bases. V trimming: 2 bases; J trimming: 0 bases; junction bases outside the gene matches: 3. CDR3 length: 15 residues. CDR1 and CDR2 from the germline V gene are LNHDA and SQIVND (reference sequence). The CDR3 DNA reads as TGTGCCAGTAGTATAATACTAGCGGCCTCCTACGAGCAGTACTTC. Protein product: CASSIILAASYEQYF.

The chain is built from TRBV3-1 (or the pseudogene TRBV3-2) and TRBJ1-2; D unresolved. The CDR3 extends over 16 amino acids. V lost 1 base, J lost 4 bases, and 16 bases lay in between. The germline V gene encodes CDR1 LGHDT and CDR2 YNNKEL (reference sequence). Here the CDR3 DNA reads TGTGCCAGCAGCCAAGCCGTAACTAACCCACCCTATGGCTACACCTTC. This encodes CASSQAVTNPPYGYTF.

The V gene is TRBV7-7, the J gene TRBJ2-1, with D perhaps matching TRBD2 (5 bases). Germline V gene data show CDR1 as SSHAT and CDR2 as FNYEAQ (reference sequence). The length of the CDR3 is 16 residues. V gave up 5 bases and J gave up 2 bases, with 16 bases separating them. CDR3: CASSRGGSVPYNEQFF. In DNA, the CDR3 is TGTGCCAGCAGCCGTGGAGGTAGCGTGCCCTACAATGAGCAGTTCTTC.

This clone was seen a few times. The V call is TRBV6-6, the J call TRBJ1-2; D is uncertain. V was cut by 2 bases and J by 8 bases, with 12 bases left in between. Germline CDR1 reads MNHNY; CDR2 reads SVGAGI (reference sequence). The CDR3 sequence is 13 residues long. The CDR3 loop reads CASSYEPGGGYTF. The CDR3 DNA sequence: TGTGCCAGCAGTTACGAGCCGGGAGGCGGCTACACCTTC.